These 7 T cell receptor beta chains originate from one sample sequenced in a study of OX40 agonist ivuxolimab in advanced cancers. TCRdb keeps only in-frame clones here, not all; method: immunoSEQ multiplex PCR. The repertoire holds under 60,000 clones, with around 88% as singletons. Sequencing was performed on CD4+ or CD8+ T cells sorted from blood, taken in a trial of the OX40 agonist ivuxolimab. Every receptor here comes from an adult with an advanced solid tumor such as melanoma, head and neck, liver or kidney cancer.

The rearrangement links TRBV27 to TRBJ1-2; no firm D call. Germline lookup yields CDR1 MNHEY and CDR2 SMNVEV (reference sequence). This CDR3 comprises 17 residues. V lost 0 bases and J 0 bases, leaving 14 bases between the germline ends. The DNA of the CDR3 is TGTGCCAGCAGTTTATCGATCAGGCCCTGGCCTAACTATGGCTACACCTTC. This translates into CASSLSIRPWPNYGYTF.

This chain uses TRBV5-6 with TRBJ2-1; D may be TRBD2 (5 bases). CDR1 and CDR2 from the germline V gene are SGHDT and YYEEEE. The CDR3 is 13 residues long. The V gene lost 1 base and the J gene lost 5 bases, with 7 bases spanning the gap. DNA for the CDR3: TGTGCCAGCAGCTTGACTAGAGACAATGAGCAGTTCTTC. Translating it yields CASSLTRDNEQFF.

V usage is TRBV18 and J usage is TRBJ1-5; the D is unclear. CDR3 length: 20 amino acids. Germline CDR1 and CDR2: KGHSH and LQKENI. V lost 2 bases to trimming and J lost 0 bases, with 23 bases between them. CDR3 sequence: CASSPGLGPQGWFSNQPQHF. The CDR3 DNA follows: TGTGCCAGCTCACCAGGCCTCGGACCTCAAGGATGGTTTAGCAATCAGCCCCAGCATTTT. The complete variable domain, with remaining parts taken from reference TRBV18 and TRBJ1-5, reads NAGVMQNPRHLVRRRGQEARLRCSPMKGHSHVYWYRQLPEEGLKFMVYLQKENIIDESGMPKERFSAEFPKEGPSILRIQQVVRGDSAAYFCASSPGLGPQGWFSNQPQHFGDGTRLSIL.

V and J are TRBV6-5 and TRBJ2-7, with 7 bases aligning to TRBD1. Trimming cost V 0 bases and J 4 bases; bases outside gene matches: 6. The CDR3 has 15 amino acids. In germline, CDR1 is MNHEY, CDR2 SVGAGI. The CDR3 nucleotides are TGTGCCAGCAGTTACTCTGGGACAGTAGCTTACGAGCAGTACTTC. Its translation: CASSYSGTVAYEQYF.

The chain joins TRBV5-4 to TRBJ2-5; 11 bases align to TRBD1. The end of the DNA aligns better with TRBJ2-7, so the J call may be wrong. This CDR3 comprises 15 residues. Germline V gene sequence: CDR1 SGHNT, CDR2 YYREEE (reference sequence). The CDR3 sequence is CASSLGTGGGYEQYF. The CDR3 bases are TGTGCCAGCAGCCTTGGGACAGGGGGTGGGTACGAGCAGTACTTC.

The J gene is TRBJ1-5, the V gene TRBV6-4, with unresolved D. The ends were cut back, 3 bases at V and 3 bases at J, with 12 bases in the middle. CDR3 length: 15 amino acids. The germline V gene has CDR1 MRHNA and CDR2 SNTAGT. DNA of the CDR3: TGTGCCAGCAGTGAGGAGGAAAGGTACAATCAGCCCCAGCATTTT. Amino acids: CASSEEERYNQPQHF.

The rearrangement joins TRBV2 to TRBJ2-2; tentatively, D is TRBD2 (5 bases). CDR3 size: 16 residues. CDR1 and CDR2 (germline): SNHLY, FYNNEI. V shed 1 base and J shed 1 base, with 10 bases lying between them. CDR3 sequence (DNA): TGTGCCAGCAGTGAAGATGGACTGCGGAACACCGGGGAGCTGTTTTTT. As protein: CASSEDGLRNTGELFF.